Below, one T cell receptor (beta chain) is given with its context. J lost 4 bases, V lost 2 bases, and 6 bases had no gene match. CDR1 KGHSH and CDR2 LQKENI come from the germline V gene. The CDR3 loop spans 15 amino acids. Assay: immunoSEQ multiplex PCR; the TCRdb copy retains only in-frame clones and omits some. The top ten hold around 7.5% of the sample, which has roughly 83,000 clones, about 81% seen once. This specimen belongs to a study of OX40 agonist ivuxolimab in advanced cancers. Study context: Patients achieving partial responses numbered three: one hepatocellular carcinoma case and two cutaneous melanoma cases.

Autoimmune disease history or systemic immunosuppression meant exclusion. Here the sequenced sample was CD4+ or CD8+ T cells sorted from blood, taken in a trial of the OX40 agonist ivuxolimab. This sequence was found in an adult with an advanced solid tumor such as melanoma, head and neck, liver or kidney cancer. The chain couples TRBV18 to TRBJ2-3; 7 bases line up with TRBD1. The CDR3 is CASSPWDSVPDTQYF. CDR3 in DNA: TGTGCCAGCTCACCATGGGACAGTGTCCCAGATACGCAGTATTTT.